This T cell receptor (beta chain) is from a study of T cell responses to AZD1222 COVID-19 vaccine. V shed 4 bases and J shed 1 base, with 8 bases lying between them. The CDR3 consists of 14 residues. Germline lookup yields CDR1 ENHRY and CDR2 SYGVKD. Repertoires were generated with immunoSEQ multiplex PCR, while TCRdb's copy carries only in-frame clones and drops some. The table shows about 80,000 clones, with 80% to 95% occurring only once. This clone was detected only once. Some second doses came at about 4 weeks and others at about 12 weeks; these were pooled. This chain uses TRBV10-3 with TRBJ1-5; no firm D call. This clonotype originated in an adult who received the AZD1222 COVID-19 vaccine. Sample: peripheral blood, taken 28 days after the second AZD1222 dose. The chain's CDR3 is CAISVSSSNQPQHF. The CDR3 bases are TGTGCCATCAGTGTTTCGTCGAGCAATCAGCCCCAGCATTTT.